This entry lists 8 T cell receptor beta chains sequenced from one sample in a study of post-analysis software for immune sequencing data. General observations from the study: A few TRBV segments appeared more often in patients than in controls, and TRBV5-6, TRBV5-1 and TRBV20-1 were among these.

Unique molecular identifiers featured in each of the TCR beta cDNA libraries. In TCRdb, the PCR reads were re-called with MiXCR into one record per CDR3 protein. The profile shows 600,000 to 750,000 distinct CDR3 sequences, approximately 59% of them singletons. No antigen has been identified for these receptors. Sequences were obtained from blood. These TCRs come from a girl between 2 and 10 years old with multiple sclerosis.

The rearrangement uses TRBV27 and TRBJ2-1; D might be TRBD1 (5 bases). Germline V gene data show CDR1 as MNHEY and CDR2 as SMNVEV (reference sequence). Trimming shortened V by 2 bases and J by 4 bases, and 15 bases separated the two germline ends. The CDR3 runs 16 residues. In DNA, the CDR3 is TGTGCCAGCAGTTTACTGACCCCAAAGGGGTACAATGAGCAGTTCTTC. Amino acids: CASSLLTPKGYNEQFF.

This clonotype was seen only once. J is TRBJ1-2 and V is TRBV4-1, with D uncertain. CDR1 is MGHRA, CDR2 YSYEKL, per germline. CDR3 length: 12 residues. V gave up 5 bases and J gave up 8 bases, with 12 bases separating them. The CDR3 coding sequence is TGCGCCAGCAGCTCAGGCAGCCAAGGCTACACCTTC. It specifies CASSSGSQGYTF.

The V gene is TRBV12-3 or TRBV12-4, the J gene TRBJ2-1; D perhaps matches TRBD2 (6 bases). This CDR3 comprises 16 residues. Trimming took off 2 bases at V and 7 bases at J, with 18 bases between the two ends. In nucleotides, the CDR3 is TGTGCCAGCAGTTTATATGCGGGAAAGAGTGTTAATGAGCAGTTCTTC. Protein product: CASSLYAGKSVNEQFF.

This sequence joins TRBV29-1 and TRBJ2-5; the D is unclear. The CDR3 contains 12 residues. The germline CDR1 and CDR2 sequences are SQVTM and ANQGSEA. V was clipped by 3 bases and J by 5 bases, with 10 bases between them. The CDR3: CSVEPMGETQYF. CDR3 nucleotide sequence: TGCAGCGTTGAGCCGATGGGGGAGACCCAGTACTTC.

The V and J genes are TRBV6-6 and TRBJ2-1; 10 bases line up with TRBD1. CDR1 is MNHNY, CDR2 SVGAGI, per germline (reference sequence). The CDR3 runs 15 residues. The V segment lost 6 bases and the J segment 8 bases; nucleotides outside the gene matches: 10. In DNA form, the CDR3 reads TGTGCCAGCAGGGCCAGACAGGGGGCGTTGGATGAGCAGTTCTTC. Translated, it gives CASRARQGALDEQFF.

DNA of the CDR3: TGTGCCAGCAGTTTCTCTGCGGGAGAGGTAACAGATACGCAGTATTTT. Translated, it gives CASSFSAGEVTDTQYF. The chain combines TRBV27 with TRBJ2-3; 7 nucleotides line up with TRBD2. Germline CDR1 reads MNHEY; CDR2 reads SMNVEV (reference sequence). V shed 3 bases, J shed 3 bases, and the junction held 9 bases outside the gene matches. The CDR3 is 16 amino acids.

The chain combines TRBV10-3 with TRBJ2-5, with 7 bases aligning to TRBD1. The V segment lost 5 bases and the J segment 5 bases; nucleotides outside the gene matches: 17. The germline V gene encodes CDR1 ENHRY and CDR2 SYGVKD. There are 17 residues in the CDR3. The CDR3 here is CAISNRRLKGGMETQYF. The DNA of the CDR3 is TGTGCCATCAGTAATCGGCGGCTTAAAGGGGGCATGGAGACCCAGTACTTC.

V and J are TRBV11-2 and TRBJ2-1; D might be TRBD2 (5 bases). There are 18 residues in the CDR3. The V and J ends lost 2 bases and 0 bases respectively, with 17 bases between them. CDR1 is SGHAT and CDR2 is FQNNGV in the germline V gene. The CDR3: CASSLRAERSLSYNEQFF. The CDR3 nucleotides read TGTGCCAGCAGCTTAAGAGCCGAGCGGAGCCTCTCCTACAATGAGCAGTTCTTC.